The clone carrying this T cell receptor beta chain was found a few times. Its antigen is as yet unknown. This entry belongs to a study of identical twins. Study-wide findings and caveats: While abundant cord blood beta clonotypes carried fewer insertions, memory repertoires showed no such pattern. The study found excess low generation probability among twin-shared out-of-frame alpha sequences. The authors noted that invariant MAIT and iNKT cells could partly confound zero-insertion analyses.

TCRdb processed the 5' RACE reads anew with MiXCR; each CDR3 protein has one entry. Counted here are some 460,000 distinct CDR3 sequences, 12% to 15% occurring once; the ten biggest clones make up more than 0.5%. Every sampled donor was Caucasian and healthy. This CDR3 region has 16 residues. V trimming: 6 bases; J trimming: 6 bases; junction bases outside the gene matches: 10. The same sample was also studied in work on yellow fever vaccine responses in identical twins.

The TCR was taken from a woman aged 18-29 years in good health. The V call is TRBV12-3 or TRBV12-4, the J call TRBJ2-2; 10 bases line up with TRBD1. Material for sequencing was CD4+ T cells sorted from blood. DNA for the CDR3: TGTGCCAGCAGAAAATTCGGGACAGGGGTAGCCGGGGAGCTGTTTTTT. Its translation is CASRKFGTGVAGELFF.